Following are 27 T cell receptor beta chains from one sample sequenced in a study of CD8 T cells in Susac syndrome. An amount of RNA that ranged from 0.5 to 1 ug was reverse transcribed with random hexamers. TCRdb used MiXCR to reprocess the immunoSEQ multiplex PCR reads, holding one entry per CDR3 protein. This sample carries about 18,000 distinct CDR3 sequences, 85% to 95% of them seen once, and the ten largest clones take about 0.24%. Material: CD8+ T cells from PBMCs. The receptors were gathered from a human donor in good health.

The table lists this clonotype with a few counts. The rearrangement links TRBV27 to TRBJ2-3, with D perhaps matching TRBD2 (5 bases). The CDR3 has 15 amino acids. Germline V lookup: CDR1 MNHEY, CDR2 SMNVEV (reference sequence). V was shortened by 6 bases and J by 1 base, with 14 bases between the two germline ends. CDR3 residues: CASSQGGLGTDTQYF. DNA for the CDR3: TGTGCCAGCAGCCAAGGAGGATTGGGCACAGATACGCAGTATTTT.

The CDR3 reads CASSFGTSGSRDEQFF. In DNA, the CDR3 is TGTGCCAGCAGTTTCGGGACTAGCGGGAGTCGAGATGAGCAGTTCTTC. The V and J genes are TRBV27 and TRBJ2-1; 14 bases map to TRBD2. V lost 3 bases, J lost 8 bases, and 6 bases stayed unmatched. The CDR3 has 16 amino acids. Germline V gives CDR1 MNHEY, CDR2 SMNVEV (reference sequence).

The chain joins TRBV12-3 or TRBV12-4 to TRBJ2-5; 8 bases fit TRBD1. V was pared by 3 bases and J by 4 bases, with 4 bases of the junction left unmatched. This CDR3 is 14 amino acids long. CDR3 bases: TGTGCCAGCAGTTTGGGAGGACAGGGAGAGACCCAGTACTTC. Its translation: CASSLGGQGETQYF.

The V and J genes are TRBV28 and TRBJ2-7; D is undetermined. The CDR3 is 16 residues long. V was cut by 2 bases and J by 6 bases, with 20 bases left in between. The germline gives CDR1 MDHEN, CDR2 SYDVKM. The CDR3 DNA is TGTGCCAGCAGTTTAAACAGTTGGTCTTCGTTGTCCGAGCAGTACTTC. Translation gives CASSLNSWSSLSEQYF.

This rearrangement joins TRBV20-1 to TRBJ2-1; 15 positions match TRBD2. J was trimmed by 5 bases and V by 0 bases; bases with no gene match: 8. Per the germline V gene, CDR1 is DFQATT and CDR2 is SNEGSKA (reference sequence). CDR3 length equals 18 residues. The CDR3 here is CSARDLRTSGRVHNEQFF. The CDR3 bases are TGCAGTGCTAGAGATCTAAGGACTAGCGGGAGGGTCCACAATGAGCAGTTCTTC.

The chain is built from TRBV19 and TRBJ2-5; TRBD1 or TRBD2 may be the D gene (6 bases each). The CDR3 has 15 amino acids. Trimming pared 6 bases from V and 4 bases from J, leaving 18 bases between. Germline lookup yields CDR1 LNHDA and CDR2 SQIVND (reference sequence). CDR3 DNA: TGTGCCAGTAGGAAACAGGGATTCGGGGGAGAGACCCAGTACTTC. This codes for CASRKQGFGGETQYF.

The chain is built from TRBV13 and TRBJ1-5; a weak D match, TRBD1 (5 bases). Germline CDR1 PRHDT, CDR2 FYEKMQ (reference sequence). This CDR3 comprises 17 residues. Trimming cost V 0 bases and J 2 bases, with 14 bases left between them. The DNA for the CDR3 is TGTGCCAGCAGCTTAGGCCTGGGGACTCAGGGCAATCAGCCCCAGCATTTT. Protein sequence: CASSLGLGTQGNQPQHF.

The chain couples TRBV28 to TRBJ1-2, with TRBD1 as a possible D gene (5 bases). CDR3 size: 14 residues. Germline V gene data show CDR1 as MDHEN and CDR2 as SYDVKM. V shed 4 bases and J shed 7 bases, with 16 bases lying between them. This CDR3 is CASSSDQGAGGYTF. The CDR3 bases are TGTGCCAGCAGTTCCGATCAGGGCGCCGGTGGCTACACCTTC.

The chain employs TRBV4-3 and TRBJ2-3; TRBD2 aligns across 11 bases. J was trimmed by 5 bases and V by 0 bases; bases with no gene match: 10. In germline, CDR1 is LGHNA, CDR2 YSLEER. The CDR3 is made up of 18 amino acids. The CDR3 is CASSQENFGTSGEDTQYF. The CDR3 DNA follows: TGCGCCAGCAGCCAAGAGAATTTCGGGACTAGCGGTGAAGATACGCAGTATTTT.

The chain has TRBV6-1 and TRBJ2-7; the match to TRBD1 covers 7 bases. CDR1 is MNHNS and CDR2 is SASEGT in the germline V gene. J lost 2 bases, V lost 2 bases, and 6 bases had no gene match. This CDR3 spans 15 amino acids. The CDR3 sequence is CASSESPGTAYEQYF. CDR3 sequence (DNA): TGTGCCAGCAGTGAATCTCCCGGGACAGCCTACGAGCAGTACTTC.

This clonotype was detected once. The rearrangement uses TRBV6-1 and TRBJ2-2; 9 bases are a match to TRBD1. In germline, CDR1 is MNHNS, CDR2 SASEGT. CDR3 length: 16 residues. The V and J ends lost 5 bases and 6 bases, in that order; junction bases with no gene match: 10. CDR3 coding DNA: TGTGCCAGCAGTAAACGTCCCGGGACAGGGTCCGGGGAGCTGTTTTTT. Protein: CASSKRPGTGSGELFF.

The sample holds one count of this clonotype. The chain joins TRBV5-1 to TRBJ2-2, with D uncertain. Germline V gene lookup returns CDR1 SGHRS and CDR2 YFSETQ. Trimming took off 3 bases at V and 0 bases at J, with 6 bases between the two ends. The CDR3 is 14 residues long. The CDR3 DNA reads as TGCGCCAGCAGCTGGATGTCGAACACCGGGGAGCTGTTTTTT. Its protein is CASSWMSNTGELFF.

This chain links TRBV23-1 with TRBJ1-5, with TRBD1 matching over 9 bases. TRBV23-1 is an ORF for which the function is uncertain. V gave up 11 bases and J gave up 4 bases; unmatched junction bases: 30. The CDR3 sequence is 21 residues long. As DNA, the CDR3 is TGCGCCCGACAAGCCAAGCCCGGAGGACAGGGGCGCGAAAAGGGAAATCAGCCCCAGCATTTT. Residues: CARQAKPGGQGREKGNQPQHF.

V gene TRBV6-2 or TRBV6-3 combines with J gene TRBJ2-1, with 9 bases that match TRBD2. Germline-derived CDR1 and CDR2 are MNHEY and SVGEGT. V shed 2 bases and J 2 bases; nucleotides not matched to a gene: 1. The CDR3 is 15 residues long. The CDR3 protein is CASSYLAGPYNEQFF. As DNA, the CDR3 is TGTGCCAGCAGTTACCTAGCGGGGCCCTACAATGAGCAGTTCTTC.

This chain links TRBV14 with TRBJ1-2, with 7 bases fitting TRBD1. Germline CDR1 reads SGHDN; CDR2 reads FVKESK. V gave up 2 bases and J gave up 4 bases; unmatched junction bases: 7. The CDR3 sequence is 15 residues long. The CDR3 is CASSQYRGQLYGYTF. CDR3 coding DNA: TGTGCCAGCAGCCAATACAGGGGCCAGCTCTATGGCTACACCTTC.

This clonotype was observed a single time. This sequence joins TRBV5-1 and TRBJ2-2; D is uncertain. Germline CDR1 reads SGHRS; CDR2 reads YFSETQ. The V gene lost 2 bases and the J gene lost 2 bases, with 10 bases spanning the gap. This CDR3 contains 15 residues. The CDR3 region is CASSLGRFNTGELFF. The CDR3 region has the DNA TGCGCCAGCAGCTTAGGTCGCTTCAACACCGGGGAGCTGTTTTTT.

The chain joins TRBV6-5 to TRBJ2-7; perhaps TRBD2 as D (5 bases). The CDR3 extends over 15 amino acids. Trimming left V 5 bases short and J 3 bases short, with 17 bases between. Germline CDR1 and CDR2: MNHEY and SVGAGI. The CDR3 bases are TGTGCCAGCAGTACGGGGTTGGACGAGGACTACGAGCAGTACGTC. Protein sequence: CASSTGLDEDYEQYV.

The genes are TRBV7-3 and TRBJ2-5, with D maybe TRBD2 (6 bases). Germline lookup yields CDR1 SGHTA and CDR2 FQGTGA. Trimming took off 5 bases at V and 5 bases at J, with 12 bases between the two ends. There are 13 residues in the CDR3. The CDR3 sequence is CASSVTSWETQYF. CDR3 nucleotides: TGTGCCAGCAGCGTGACTAGTTGGGAGACCCAGTACTTC.

V is TRBV11-2 and J is TRBJ1-1; unclear D gene. In germline, CDR1 is SGHAT, CDR2 FQNNGV. There are 13 residues in the CDR3. V was trimmed by 3 bases and J by 5 bases, leaving 10 bases between them. The CDR3 DNA sequence: TGTGCCAGCAGCTTCGCGGGGAGGACTGAAGCTTTCTTT. This translates into CASSFAGRTEAFF.

The V gene is TRBV29-1, the J gene TRBJ1-2; maybe TRBD1 (5 bases). V lost 3 bases, J lost 3 bases, and 20 bases lay in between. This CDR3 spans 16 amino acids. Germline values: CDR1 SQVTM, CDR2 ANQGSEA. The CDR3 protein is CSVDGVQGRTDYGYTF. CDR3 sequence (DNA): TGCAGCGTTGACGGGGTCCAGGGAAGAACCGACTATGGCTACACCTTC.

The rearrangement links TRBV27 to TRBJ2-5; possibly TRBD1 for D (6 bases). There are 14 residues in the CDR3. Deletions cut 4 bases from V and 7 bases from J, with 16 bases between. The germline V gene has CDR1 MNHEY and CDR2 SMNVEV (reference sequence). CDR3 in DNA: TGTGCCAGCAGTTCGGGGTGGGGGCTTGGGACCCAGTACTTC. It is translated as CASSSGWGLGTQYF.

V gene TRBV7-9 combines with J gene TRBJ2-3; D is uncertain. V was clipped by 5 bases and J by 14 bases, with 17 bases between them. Germline loops: CDR1 SEHNR, CDR2 FQNEAQ (reference sequence). The CDR3 has 12 amino acids. The CDR3 DNA reads as TGTGCCAGCAGCCTAGGACCGCGCGATGGGTATTTT. It yields the protein CASSLGPRDGYF.

CDR3 loop: CASTEGSYNEQFF. CDR3 coding DNA: TGTGCCAGCACCGAGGGGTCTTACAATGAGCAGTTCTTC. The chain is built from TRBV25-1 and TRBJ2-1; TRBD1 or TRBD2 may be the D gene (5 bases each). Germline V CDR1 and CDR2: MGHDK, SYGVNS. CDR3 length: 13 amino acids. Trimming pared 7 bases from V and 4 bases from J, leaving 11 bases between.

This sequence joins TRBV13 and TRBJ2-7; tentative D call: TRBD1 (5 bases). The CDR3 is made up of 13 amino acids. The V end lost 0 bases, the J end lost 2 bases, and 5 bases lay between the germline ends. Germline V gene data show CDR1 as PRHDT and CDR2 as FYEKMQ (reference sequence). CDR3 DNA: TGTGCCAGCAGCTTAGGGACAGCCTACGAGCAGTACTTC. Its protein is CASSLGTAYEQYF.

CDR3 sequence: CASNGENYNEQFF. The CDR3 bases are TGCGCCAGCAATGGGGAGAATTACAATGAGCAGTTCTTC. V usage is TRBV5-1 and J usage is TRBJ2-1; possibly TRBD2 for D (5 bases). Trimming shortened V by 6 bases and J by 4 bases, and 11 bases separated the two germline ends. This CDR3 region has 13 residues. Germline loops: CDR1 SGHRS, CDR2 YFSETQ.

The sample holds one count of this clonotype. This chain uses TRBV23-1 with TRBJ1-4; maybe TRBD1 (6 bases). TRBV23-1 is known as an ORF, though its function is uncertain. CDR3 length: 15 residues. Trimming shortened V by 8 bases and J by 7 bases, and 20 bases separated the two germline ends. The CDR3 bases are TGCGCCAGCGGGGGCGGGCTTGAACAGTGTGAAAAACTGTTTTTT. This translates into CASGGGLEQCEKLFF.

This clonotype was detected a few times. The V gene is TRBV4-1, the J gene TRBJ2-5; unclear D gene. V was shortened by 4 bases and J by 0 bases, with 9 bases between the two germline ends. This CDR3 region has 14 residues. Germline CDR1 reads MGHRA; CDR2 reads YSYEKL. The CDR3 nucleotides are TGCGCCAGCAGCCCGCTGGCCTACCAAGAGACCCAGTACTTC. This codes for CASSPLAYQETQYF.